What follows is one TCR beta chain and its context. Produced via immunoSEQ multiplex PCR; TCRdb's table is partial and in-frame only. The data hold more than 60,000 clones, with 91% observed a single time. These data belong to a study of T cell changes during pregnancy in multiple sclerosis. Germline-derived CDR1 and CDR2 are MNHEY and SMNVEV (reference sequence). V shed 0 bases and J 2 bases; nucleotides not matched to a gene: 2. The CDR3 runs to 15 residues. The origin of this receptor is a female donor with multiple sclerosis, enrolled in a pregnancy study. The chain employs TRBV27 and TRBJ1-2; TRBD1 agrees at 8 bases. The input for sequencing was peripheral blood, taken in the second trimester of pregnancy. The CDR3 DNA is TGTGCCAGCAGTTTATCCCGGGACAGGAACTATGGCTACACCTTC. Its translation is CASSLSRDRNYGYTF.